Each of the 20 T cell receptor beta chains below was sequenced from the same sample in a study of OX40 agonist ivuxolimab in advanced cancers. Libraries were made using the immunoSEQ multiplex PCR assay. TCRdb limited this immuneACCESS table to in-frame rearrangements with V and J called. A share of clones is missing; checked studies link under half to unresolved V genes, and the rest is unexplained. The sample table records around 84,000 clones; over 85% of these occur just once. The ten biggest clones cover 9.5% to 11% of the sample. The starting material was CD4+ or CD8+ T cells sorted from blood, obtained in a trial of the OX40 agonist ivuxolimab. The receptors were gathered from an adult with an advanced solid tumor such as melanoma, head and neck, liver or kidney cancer.

The chain has TRBV7-9 and TRBJ2-7; 10 nucleotides agree with TRBD2. This CDR3 is built from 15 residues. Germline V gives CDR1 SEHNR, CDR2 FQNEAQ (reference sequence). Trimming took 6 bases from V and 4 from J; bases not matched to a gene: 9. CDR3 in DNA: TGTGCCAGCAGTCCTTTAGCGGGAGGACTTTACGAGCAGTACTTC. This codes for CASSPLAGGLYEQYF.

The chain links TRBV5-4 to TRBJ2-7; D not resolved. The germline gives CDR1 SGHNT, CDR2 YYREEE (reference sequence). CDR3 length: 13 residues. The ends were cut back, 6 bases at V and 4 bases at J, with 14 bases in the middle. CDR3 DNA sequence: TGTGCCAGCACCGTGCTGGGGTTTTACGAGCAGTACTTC. This encodes CASTVLGFYEQYF.

V gene TRBV7-8 combines with J gene TRBJ1-5, with D maybe TRBD1 (5 bases). Germline CDR1 reads SGHVS; CDR2 reads FQNEAQ. Trimming stripped 3 bases from V and 6 bases from J, with 18 bases between. The CDR3 covers 16 residues. CDR3 in DNA: TGTGCCAGCAGCTTGACAGTTACGGAACCCGTTCAGCCCCAGCATTTT. The encoded protein is CASSLTVTEPVQPQHF.

The chain has TRBV2 and TRBJ1-2; 9 bases line up with TRBD1. Germline V gene sequence: CDR1 SNHLY, CDR2 FYNNEI. V shed 5 bases, J shed 8 bases, and the junction held 6 bases outside the gene matches. This CDR3 comprises 13 residues. The CDR3 DNA reads TGTGCCAGCAGTCCACAGGGGGCGGAGGGCTACACCTTC. Its translation: CASSPQGAEGYTF.

This chain links TRBV18 with TRBJ1-5; D call uncertain. Germline values: CDR1 KGHSH, CDR2 LQKENI. Between the trimmed V and J ends, which lost 3 bases and 1 base, there was a span of 7 bases. This CDR3 is 14 amino acids long. CDR3 nucleotides: TGTGCCAGCTCACCCCCGGGGAGCAATCAGCCCCAGCATTTT. Amino acid sequence: CASSPPGSNQPQHF.

The sample holds one count of this clone. This chain joins TRBV15 and TRBJ1-5; D is unresolved. The CDR3 length is 14 residues. The V and J ends lost 1 base and 2 bases respectively, with 6 bases between them. Germline V gives CDR1 LNHNV, CDR2 YYDKDF (reference sequence). In DNA, the CDR3 is TGTGCCACCAGCAGAGTGGCAGGCAATCAGCCCCAGCATTTT. It translates to CATSRVAGNQPQHF.

V usage is TRBV2 and J usage is TRBJ2-2; 9 bases are a match to TRBD1. CDR1 and CDR2 from the germline V gene are SNHLY and FYNNEI. The CDR3 consists of 15 residues. The V and J ends lost 3 bases and 9 bases, in that order; junction bases with no gene match: 8. CDR3 region: CASSDGTGYLRELFF. The CDR3 nucleotides read TGTGCCAGCAGTGATGGGACAGGGTACCTTCGGGAGCTGTTTTTT.

In this sample, this clone turned up once. The rearrangement uses TRBV6-5 and TRBJ2-3; TRBD2 aligns across 12 bases. The V gene's germline CDR1 is MNHEY and CDR2 SVGAGI. The V segment lost 5 bases and the J segment 4 bases; nucleotides outside the gene matches: 4. The CDR3 consists of 15 residues. The CDR3 DNA sequence: TGTGCCAGCAGTCTACTAGCGGGAGGATCAGATACGCAGTATTTT. The encoded protein is CASSLLAGGSDTQYF.

The sample holds many counts of this clone. The gene calls are TRBV4-3 and TRBJ2-1; 9 bases map to TRBD2. The germline V gene encodes CDR1 LGHNA and CDR2 YSLEER. The CDR3 runs to 16 residues. Losses at the gene ends were 1 base for V and 7 bases for J; bases not matched to a gene: 8. The CDR3: CASSQGGAGGGNEQFF. The CDR3 DNA sequence: TGCGCCAGCAGCCAAGGGGGAGCGGGAGGCGGTAATGAGCAGTTCTTC.

The chain has TRBV27 and TRBJ2-7, with 8 bases fitting TRBD2. Trimming took 5 bases from V and 1 from J; bases not matched to a gene: 4. This CDR3 region has 14 residues. The germline V gene encodes CDR1 MNHEY and CDR2 SMNVEV (reference sequence). This CDR3 is CASSRGGRSYEQYF. For the CDR3, the DNA is TGTGCCAGCAGTCGGGGGGGGAGGTCCTACGAGCAGTACTTC.

V is TRBV15 and J is TRBJ2-3, with TRBD1 identical over 7 bases. CDR3 length equals 16 residues. V trimming: 0 bases; J trimming: 4 bases; junction bases outside the gene matches: 7. Germline V CDR1 and CDR2: LNHNV, YYDKDF (reference sequence). The CDR3 coding sequence is TGTGCCACCAGCAGAGATCGACAGGGTTCCGCAGATACGCAGTATTTT. It translates to CATSRDRQGSADTQYF. The complete variable domain, with remaining parts taken from reference TRBV15 and TRBJ2-3, reads DAMVIQNPRYQVTQFGKPVTLSCSQTLNHNVMYWYQQKSSQAPKLLFHYYDKDFNNEADTPDNFQSRRPNTSFCFLDIRSPGLGDTAMYLCATSRDRQGSADTQYFGPGTRLTVL.

The chain has TRBV19 and TRBJ2-7; D uncertain. CDR1 is LNHDA and CDR2 is SQIVND in the germline V gene (reference sequence). V shed 3 bases and J shed 0 bases, with 15 bases lying between them. CDR3 size: 16 residues. Written as DNA, the CDR3 is TGTGCCAGTAGTATCGGATCCGGGTCGTACTCCTACGAGCAGTACTTC. Translated: CASSIGSGSYSYEQYF.

The chain is built from TRBV7-9 and TRBJ2-3; 14 nucleotides match TRBD2. The V segment lost 4 bases and the J segment 4 bases; nucleotides outside the gene matches: 1. The CDR3 extends over 15 amino acids. Germline assignment: CDR1 SEHNR and CDR2 FQNEAQ (reference sequence). The CDR3 DNA reads as TGTGCCAGCAGCTCGACTAGCGGGAGGGCAGATACGCAGTATTTT. Its protein is CASSSTSGRADTQYF.

V is TRBV6-6 and J is TRBJ2-7; TRBD2 aligns across 10 bases. The ends lost 0 bases at V and 11 bases at J; junction bases unmatched: 7. The CDR3 is 14 residues long. Germline V gene lookup returns CDR1 MNHNY and CDR2 SVGAGI (reference sequence). CDR3 DNA sequence: TGTGCCAGCAGTTACTCGGGGACTAGCGAGGGGAAGTACTTC. Translation gives CASSYSGTSEGKYF.

The CDR3 loop is CASSQSGDSPLQETQYF. The CDR3 DNA sequence: TGCGCCAGCAGTCAATCGGGTGACAGCCCTCTTCAAGAGACCCAGTACTTC. This chain links TRBV23-1 with TRBJ2-5; D may be TRBD1 (5 bases). TRBV23-1 is classed as an ORF, of uncertain function. With 0 bases removed from V and 2 bases from J, the gap between germline ends came to 16 bases. This CDR3 spans 17 amino acids.

The V call is TRBV7-9, the J call TRBJ1-1; TRBD1 is a possible D gene (5 bases). V was pared by 5 bases and J by 6 bases, with 7 bases between. CDR1 and CDR2 (germline): SEHNR, FQNEAQ (reference sequence). The CDR3 runs to 11 residues. The CDR3 protein is CASSPGPEAFF. CDR3 nucleotide sequence: TGTGCCAGCAGCCCGGGACCTGAAGCTTTCTTT.

The chain links TRBV2 to TRBJ2-3; TRBD1 or TRBD2 may be the D gene (6 bases each). This CDR3 comprises 16 residues. Germline CDR1 is SNHLY and CDR2 is FYNNEI. V was pared by 6 bases and J by 5 bases, with 21 bases between. The CDR3 reads CASRLGGSLDLDTQYF. The DNA for the CDR3 is TGTGCCAGCAGGCTCGGGGGCTCTTTAGACCTAGATACGCAGTATTTT.

J is TRBJ1-5 and V is TRBV15; D call uncertain. This CDR3 is 14 amino acids long. V shed 4 bases and J shed 6 bases, with 13 bases lying between them. The germline gives CDR1 LNHNV, CDR2 YYDKDF (reference sequence). This CDR3 is CATSNDIDGQPQHF. CDR3 bases: TGTGCCACCAGCAACGATATCGATGGTCAGCCCCAGCATTTT.

The chain links TRBV29-1 to TRBJ2-7; D may be TRBD2 (5 bases). The CDR3 consists of 18 residues. The germline CDR1 and CDR2 sequences are SQVTM and ANQGSEA. V was trimmed by 6 bases and J by 4 bases, leaving 31 bases between them. The CDR3, as DNA: TGCAGCGTGATGGACGGTCGGACTGCGACCCCCACAACATACGAGCAGTACTTC. Its protein is CSVMDGRTATPTTYEQYF.

This chain connects TRBV12-5 to TRBJ2-1; D remains ambiguous. The V end lost 5 bases, the J end lost 3 bases, and 14 bases lay between the germline ends. The germline CDR1 and CDR2 sequences are LGHNT and FRNRAP. The length of the CDR3 is 15 residues. CDR3 sequence (DNA): TGTGCTAGTGGTGAAATAACACAGCTCTACAATGAGCAGTTCTTC. Translation: CASGEITQLYNEQFF. Supplemented by reference TRBV12-5 and TRBJ2-1, the full variable domain reads DARVTQTPRHKVTEMGQEVTMRCQPILGHNTVFWYRQTMMQGLELLAYFRNRAPLDDSGMPKDRFSAEMPDATLATLKIQPSEPRDSAVYFCASGEITQLYNEQFFGPGTRLTVL.